The rows below give T cell receptor beta chains drawn from one sample of a study of long-term antiretroviral therapy in people with HIV. Clones were sequenced by immunoSEQ multiplex PCR, and TCRdb holds only the in-frame ones, with some missing. This sample has approximately 33,000 clones; under 90% occur once, and the top ten carry 7.9%. The sample was unsorted PBMCs, taken 0.4 years before starting antiretroviral therapy. These receptor sequences come from a man aged 18 to 29 with HIV. CDR3s include the opening cysteine and the closing phenylalanine or tryptophan. Each record gives: D gene, clone size, V gene, CDR3 length, J gene, CDR3 protein, CDR3 DNA. D genes are given only for firm matches. The size field is filled for only some rows; it gives once, few, many or a size class.

TRBD1,-,TRBV2,15,TRBJ1-6,CASSLTGRNGSPLHF,TGTGCCAGCAGCCTGACAGGGCGTAATGGTTCACCCCTCCACTTT
TRBD1,medium-sized,TRBV27,15,TRBJ2-7,CASQTGGADSYEQYF,TGTGCCAGCCAGACAGGGGGCGCCGATTCCTACGAGCAGTACTTC
-,few,TRBV11-1,14,TRBJ2-2,CASSQRGGAGELFF,TGTGCCAGCAGTCAGAGGGGGGGTGCCGGGGAGCTGTTTTTT
-,-,TRBV30,13,TRBJ1-2,CAWAPLVGYGYTF,TGTGCCTGGGCGCCCCTGGTTGGCTATGGCTACACCTTC
TRBD1,-,TRBV7-9,17,TRBJ2-7,CASSLALGQGSSYEQYF,TGTGCCAGCAGCTTAGCGCTAGGACAGGGAAGCTCCTACGAGCAGTACTTC
TRBD2,-,TRBV4-3,16,TRBJ2-7,CASSQDIAGGPREQYF,TGCGCCAGCAGCCAAGATATTGCGGGAGGGCCGCGGGAGCAGTACTTC
TRBD1,-,TRBV19,16,TRBJ1-5,CASSRATGGGNQPQHF,TGTGCCAGTAGTCGTGCGACAGGGGGCGGGAATCAGCCCCAGCATTTT
-,-,TRBV27,13,TRBJ1-1,CASSLWGNTEAFF,TGTGCCAGCAGTTTATGGGGCAACACTGAAGCTTTCTTT
-,-,TRBV6-5,15,TRBJ1-1,CASSYSSGEGTEAFF,TGTGCCAGCAGTTACTCGTCGGGGGAGGGCACTGAAGCTTTCTTT
-,-,TRBV18,14,TRBJ1-2,CASSPVRSNYGYTF,TGTGCCAGCTCACCTGTGAGATCTAACTATGGCTACACCTTC
-,few,TRBV2,12,TRBJ2-7,CASSGDGYEQYF,TGTGCCAGCAGCGGGGACGGCTACGAGCAGTACTTC
-,few,TRBV6-5,14,TRBJ1-5,CASGALGSNQPQHF,TGTGCCAGCGGGGCCTTGGGAAGCAATCAGCCCCAGCATTTT
TRBD2,-,TRBV18,10,TRBJ2-1,CASSRTSQFF,TGTGCCAGCTCACGGACTAGTCAGTTCTTC
-,-,TRBV30,15,TRBJ2-1,CAWSVKGGPYNEQFF,TGTGCCTGGAGTGTAAAGGGAGGCCCCTACAATGAGCAGTTCTTC
-,-,TRBV10-2,15,TRBJ2-5,CASSEFLRTEETQYF,TGCGCCAGCAGTGAATTTCTCAGGACAGAAGAGACCCAGTACTTC
TRBD1,once,TRBV5-1,17,TRBJ1-2,CASSFGQGAPGYYGYTF,TGCGCCAGCAGCTTCGGACAGGGGGCGCCCGGCTACTATGGCTACACCTTC
-,-,TRBV11-2,13,TRBJ1-6,CASSLNPNSPLHF,TGTGCCAGCAGCTTAAACCCCAATTCACCCCTCCACTTT